This TCR beta chain is from a study of blood T cells in healthy people across ages. This clonotype was observed a few times. Alongside a J-beta primer mix, a sample-barcoded 5' primer served in a second PCR lasting 7 to 11 cycles. Each CDR3 protein is one row after TCRdb ran MiXCR on the 5' RACE reads. This sample yields around 900,000 distinct CDR3 sequences, of which 51% are seen a single time; about a fifth belongs to the top ten. The TCR originated in a woman in her sixties in good health. Sequenced material: blood.

CDR3 sequence: CASSPGWVTEAFF. The CDR3 DNA reads TGTGCCAGCAGTCCAGGTTGGGTCACTGAAGCTTTCTTT. The chain has TRBV25-1 and TRBJ1-1; D unresolved. V was pared by 5 bases and J by 4 bases, with 11 bases between. Per the germline V gene, CDR1 is MGHDK and CDR2 is SYGVNS. There are 13 residues in the CDR3.